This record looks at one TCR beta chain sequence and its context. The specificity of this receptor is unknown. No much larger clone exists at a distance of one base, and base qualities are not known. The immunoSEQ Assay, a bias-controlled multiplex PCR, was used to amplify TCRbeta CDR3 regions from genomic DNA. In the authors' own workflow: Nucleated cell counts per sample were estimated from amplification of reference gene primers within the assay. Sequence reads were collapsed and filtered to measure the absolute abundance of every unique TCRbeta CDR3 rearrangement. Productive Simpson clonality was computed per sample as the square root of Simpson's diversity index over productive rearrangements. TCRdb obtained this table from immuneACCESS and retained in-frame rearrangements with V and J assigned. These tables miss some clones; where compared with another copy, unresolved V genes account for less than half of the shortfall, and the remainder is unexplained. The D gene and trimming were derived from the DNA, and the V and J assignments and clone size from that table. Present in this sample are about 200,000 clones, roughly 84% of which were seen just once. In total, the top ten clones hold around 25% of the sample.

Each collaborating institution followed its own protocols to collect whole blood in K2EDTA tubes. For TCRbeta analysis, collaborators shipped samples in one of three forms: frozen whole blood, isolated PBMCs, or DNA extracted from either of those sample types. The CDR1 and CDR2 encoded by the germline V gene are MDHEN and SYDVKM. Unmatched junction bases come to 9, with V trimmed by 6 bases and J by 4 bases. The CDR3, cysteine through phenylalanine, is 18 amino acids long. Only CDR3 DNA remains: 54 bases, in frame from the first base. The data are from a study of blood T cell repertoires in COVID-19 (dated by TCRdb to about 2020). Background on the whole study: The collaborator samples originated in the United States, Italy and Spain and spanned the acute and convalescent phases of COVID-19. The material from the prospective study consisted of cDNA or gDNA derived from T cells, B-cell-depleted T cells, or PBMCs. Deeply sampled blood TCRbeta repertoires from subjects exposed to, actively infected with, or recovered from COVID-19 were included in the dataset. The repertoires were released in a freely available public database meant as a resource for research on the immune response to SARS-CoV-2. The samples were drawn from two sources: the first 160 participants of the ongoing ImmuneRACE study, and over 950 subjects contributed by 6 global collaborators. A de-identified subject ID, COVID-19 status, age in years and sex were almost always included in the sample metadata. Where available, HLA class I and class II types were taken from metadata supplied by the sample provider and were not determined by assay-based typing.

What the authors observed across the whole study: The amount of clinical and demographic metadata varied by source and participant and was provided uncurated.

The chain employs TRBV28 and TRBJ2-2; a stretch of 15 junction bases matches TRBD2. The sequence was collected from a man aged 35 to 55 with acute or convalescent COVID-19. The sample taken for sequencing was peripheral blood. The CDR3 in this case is CASRTRTSGRVITGELFF. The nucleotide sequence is TGTGCCAGCAGAACTCGGACTAGCGGGAGGGTAATCACCGGGGAGCTGTTTTTT.